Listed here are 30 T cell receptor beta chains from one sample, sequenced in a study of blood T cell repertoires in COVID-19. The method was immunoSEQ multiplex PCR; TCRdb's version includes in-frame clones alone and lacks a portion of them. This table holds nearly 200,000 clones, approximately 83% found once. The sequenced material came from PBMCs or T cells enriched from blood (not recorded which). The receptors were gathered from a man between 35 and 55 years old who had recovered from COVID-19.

The CDR3 spells CASGEYTQYF. CDR3 sequence (DNA): TGTGCCAGCGGGGAGTATACGCAGTATTTT. This chain uses TRBV28 with TRBJ2-3, with D perhaps matching TRBD2 (5 bases). Germline assignment: CDR1 MDHEN and CDR2 SYDVKM. There are 10 residues in the CDR3. Trimming removed 8 bases at V and 7 bases at J, with 7 bases between.

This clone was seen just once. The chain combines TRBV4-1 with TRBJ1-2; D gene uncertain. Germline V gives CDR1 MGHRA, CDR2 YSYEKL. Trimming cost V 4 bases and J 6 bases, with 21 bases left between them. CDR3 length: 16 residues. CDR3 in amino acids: CASSPFVALPTDGYTF. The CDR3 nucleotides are TGCGCCAGCAGCCCGTTTGTAGCACTCCCCACTGATGGCTACACCTTC.

CDR3: CASSFYRGRTDTQYF. The CDR3 nucleotides read TGTGCCAGCAGTTTTTACAGGGGGCGGACAGATACGCAGTATTTT. J is TRBJ2-3 and V is TRBV6-4, with 9 nucleotides matching TRBD1. Trimming took 5 bases from V and 3 from J; bases not matched to a gene: 6. The CDR3 sequence is 15 residues long. Germline V gene sequence: CDR1 MRHNA, CDR2 SNTAGT.

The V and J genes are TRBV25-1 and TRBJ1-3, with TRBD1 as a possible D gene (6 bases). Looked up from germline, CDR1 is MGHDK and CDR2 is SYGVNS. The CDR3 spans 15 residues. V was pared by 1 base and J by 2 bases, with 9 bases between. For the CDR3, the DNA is TGTGCCAGCAGTGAATCCACAGGGACTGGAAACACCATATATTTT. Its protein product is CASSESTGTGNTIYF.

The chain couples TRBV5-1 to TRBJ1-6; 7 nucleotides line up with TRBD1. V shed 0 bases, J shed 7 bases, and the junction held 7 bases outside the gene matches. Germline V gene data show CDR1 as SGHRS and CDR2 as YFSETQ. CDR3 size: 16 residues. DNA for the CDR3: TGCGCCAGCAGCTTGGGAGGGGGCCTGAACAATTCACCCCTCCACTTT. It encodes CASSLGGGLNNSPLHF.

For the CDR3, the DNA is TGTGCCAGCAGACAAAGGTACAGGGGGCAGGGAAACTATGGCTACACCTTC. Amino acid sequence: CASRQRYRGQGNYGYTF. The rearrangement links TRBV28 to TRBJ1-2; 9 nucleotides align to TRBD1. The J segment lost 2 bases and the V segment lost 6 bases, leaving 13 bases of the junction unmatched. The CDR3 consists of 17 residues. Germline V lookup: CDR1 MDHEN, CDR2 SYDVKM.

CDR3 protein: CASSLGQGYSGGYTF. CDR3 coding DNA: TGTGCCAGCAGCTTAGGGCAGGGTTATTCAGGGGGCTACACCTTC. This chain links TRBV11-2 with TRBJ1-2, with a tentative D call TRBD1 (5 bases). V was clipped by 1 base and J by 8 bases, with 17 bases between them. The CDR3 loop spans 15 amino acids. Germline V gene sequence: CDR1 SGHAT, CDR2 FQNNGV.

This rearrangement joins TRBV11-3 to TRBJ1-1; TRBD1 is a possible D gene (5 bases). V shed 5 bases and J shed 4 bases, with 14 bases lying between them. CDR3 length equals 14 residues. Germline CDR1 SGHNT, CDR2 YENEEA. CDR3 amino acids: CASSREGQATEAFF. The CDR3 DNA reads TGTGCCAGCAGCCGGGAGGGGCAGGCCACTGAAGCTTTCTTT. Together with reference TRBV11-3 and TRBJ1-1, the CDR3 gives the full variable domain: EAGVVQSPRYKIIEKKQPVAFWCNPISGHNTLYWYLQNLGQGPELLIRYENEEAVDDSQLPKDRFSAERLKGVDSTLKIQPAELGDSAVYLCASSREGQATEAFFGQGTRLTVV.

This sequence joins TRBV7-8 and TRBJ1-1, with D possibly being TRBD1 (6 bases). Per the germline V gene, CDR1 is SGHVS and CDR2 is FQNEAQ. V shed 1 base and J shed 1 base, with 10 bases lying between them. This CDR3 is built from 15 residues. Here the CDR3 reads CASSLGGGRNTEAFF. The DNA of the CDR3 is TGTGCCAGCAGCTTAGGGGGGGGCAGGAACACTGAAGCTTTCTTT.

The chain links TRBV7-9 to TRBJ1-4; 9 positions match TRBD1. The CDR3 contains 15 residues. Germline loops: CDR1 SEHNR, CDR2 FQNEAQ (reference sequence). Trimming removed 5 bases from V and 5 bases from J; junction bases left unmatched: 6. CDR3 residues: CASSMGQGLNEKLFF. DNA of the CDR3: TGTGCCAGCAGCATGGGACAGGGATTGAATGAAAAACTGTTTTTT.

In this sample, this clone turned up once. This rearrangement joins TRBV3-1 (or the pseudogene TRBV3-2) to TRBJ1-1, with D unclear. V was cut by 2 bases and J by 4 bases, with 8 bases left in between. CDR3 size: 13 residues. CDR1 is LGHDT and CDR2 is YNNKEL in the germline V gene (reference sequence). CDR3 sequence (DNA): TGTGCCAGCAGCCAAATTTTGAGCACTGAAGCTTTCTTT. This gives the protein CASSQILSTEAFF.

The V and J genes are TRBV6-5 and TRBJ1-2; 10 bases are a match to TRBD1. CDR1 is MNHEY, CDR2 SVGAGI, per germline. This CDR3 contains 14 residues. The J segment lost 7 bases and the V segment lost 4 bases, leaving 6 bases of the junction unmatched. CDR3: CASSLGQGLGGYTF. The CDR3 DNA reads TGTGCCAGCAGTTTGGGACAGGGGTTGGGTGGCTACACCTTC.

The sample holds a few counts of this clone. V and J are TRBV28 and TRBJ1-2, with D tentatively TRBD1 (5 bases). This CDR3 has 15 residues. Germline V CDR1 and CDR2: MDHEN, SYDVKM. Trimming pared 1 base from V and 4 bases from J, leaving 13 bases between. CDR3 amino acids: CASSLYDGGFYGYTF. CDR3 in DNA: TGTGCCAGCAGTTTATACGACGGGGGGTTCTATGGCTACACCTTC.

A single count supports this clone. In DNA, the CDR3 is TGTGCCAGCAGCAAACCGGGACAGGGGAGCCCCGGGGAGCTGTTTTTT. It encodes CASSKPGQGSPGELFF. This chain connects TRBV7-2 to TRBJ2-2; 10 nucleotides agree with TRBD1. The CDR3 totals 16 residues. The trim removed 5 bases at V and 6 bases at J, leaving 9 bases unmatched. Germline V gene lookup returns CDR1 SGHTA and CDR2 FQGNSA.

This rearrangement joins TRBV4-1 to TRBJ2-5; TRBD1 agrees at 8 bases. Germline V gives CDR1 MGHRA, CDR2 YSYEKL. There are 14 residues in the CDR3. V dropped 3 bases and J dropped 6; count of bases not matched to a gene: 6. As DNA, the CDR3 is TGCGCCAGCAGCCACGGAGACAGGGGAAAGACCCAGTACTTC. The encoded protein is CASSHGDRGKTQYF.

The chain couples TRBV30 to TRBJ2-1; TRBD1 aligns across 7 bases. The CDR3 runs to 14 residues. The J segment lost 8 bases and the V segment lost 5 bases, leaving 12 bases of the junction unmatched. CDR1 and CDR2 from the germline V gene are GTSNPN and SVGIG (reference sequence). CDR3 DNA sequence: TGTGCCTGGTCCGAGGGGGCCCTGAGTCATGAGCAGTTCTTC. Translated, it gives CAWSEGALSHEQFF.

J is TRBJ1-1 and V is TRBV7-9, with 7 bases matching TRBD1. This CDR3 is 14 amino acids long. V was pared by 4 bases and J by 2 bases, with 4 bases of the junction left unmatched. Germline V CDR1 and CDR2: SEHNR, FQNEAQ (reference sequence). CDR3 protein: CASSSYRGNTEAFF. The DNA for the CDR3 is TGTGCCAGCAGCTCGTACAGGGGAAACACTGAAGCTTTCTTT.

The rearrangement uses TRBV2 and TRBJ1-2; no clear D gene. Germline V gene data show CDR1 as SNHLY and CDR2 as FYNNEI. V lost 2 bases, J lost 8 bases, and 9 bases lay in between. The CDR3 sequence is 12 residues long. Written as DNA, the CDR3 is TGTGCCAGCAGTGAAAGCGGACGCGGCTACACCTTC. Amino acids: CASSESGRGYTF. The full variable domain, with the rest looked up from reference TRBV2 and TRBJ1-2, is EPEVTQTPSHQVTQMGQEVILRCVPISNHLYFYWYRQILGQKVEFLVSFYNNEISEKSEIFDDQFSVERPDGSNFTLKIRSTKLEDSAMYFCASSESGRGYTFGSGTRLTVV.

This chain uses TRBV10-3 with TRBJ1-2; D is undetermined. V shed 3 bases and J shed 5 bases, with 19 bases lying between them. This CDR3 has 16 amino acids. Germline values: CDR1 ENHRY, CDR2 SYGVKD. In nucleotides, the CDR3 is TGTGCCATCAGTGACCTTACCTGGACTCTTGGATATGGCTACACCTTC. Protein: CAISDLTWTLGYGYTF.

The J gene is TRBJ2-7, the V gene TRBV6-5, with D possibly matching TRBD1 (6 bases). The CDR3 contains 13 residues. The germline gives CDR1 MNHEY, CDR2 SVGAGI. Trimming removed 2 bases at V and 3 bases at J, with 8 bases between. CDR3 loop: CASSYGRGYEQYF. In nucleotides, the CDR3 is TGTGCCAGCAGTTACGGCAGGGGCTACGAGCAGTACTTC.

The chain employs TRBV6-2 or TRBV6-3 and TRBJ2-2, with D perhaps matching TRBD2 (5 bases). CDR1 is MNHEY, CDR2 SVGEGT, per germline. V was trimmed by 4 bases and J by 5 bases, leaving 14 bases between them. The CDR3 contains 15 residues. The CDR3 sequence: CASSFRLTGTGELFF. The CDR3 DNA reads TGTGCCAGCAGTTTCAGGCTAACGGGAACCGGGGAGCTGTTTTTT.

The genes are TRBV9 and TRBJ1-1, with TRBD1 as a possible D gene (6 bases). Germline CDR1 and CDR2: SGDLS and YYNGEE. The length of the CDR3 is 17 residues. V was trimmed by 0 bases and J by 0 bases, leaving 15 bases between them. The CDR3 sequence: CASSVAGVAWVNTEAFF. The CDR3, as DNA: TGTGCCAGCAGCGTAGCAGGGGTCGCGTGGGTGAACACTGAAGCTTTCTTT.

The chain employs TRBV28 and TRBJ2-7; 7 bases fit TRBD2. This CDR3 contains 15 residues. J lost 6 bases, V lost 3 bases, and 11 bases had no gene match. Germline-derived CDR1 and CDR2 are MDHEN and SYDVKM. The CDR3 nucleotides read TGTGCCAGCAGTTTTAGGCAGGGACTACCAGGCGAGCAGTACTTC. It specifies CASSFRQGLPGEQYF.

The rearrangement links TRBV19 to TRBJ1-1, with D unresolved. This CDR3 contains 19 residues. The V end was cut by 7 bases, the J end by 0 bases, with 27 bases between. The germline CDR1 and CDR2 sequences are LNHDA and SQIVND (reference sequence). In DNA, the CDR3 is TGTGCCAGTACCCTTGCCAGTATACCTTGGGCAGTGATGAACACTGAAGCTTTCTTT. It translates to CASTLASIPWAVMNTEAFF.

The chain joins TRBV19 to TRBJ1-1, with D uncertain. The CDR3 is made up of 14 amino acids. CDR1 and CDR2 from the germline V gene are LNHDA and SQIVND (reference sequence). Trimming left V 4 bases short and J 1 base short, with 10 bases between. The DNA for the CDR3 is TGTGCCAGTAGTAACGGTCCGAGGAACACTGAAGCTTTCTTT. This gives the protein CASSNGPRNTEAFF.

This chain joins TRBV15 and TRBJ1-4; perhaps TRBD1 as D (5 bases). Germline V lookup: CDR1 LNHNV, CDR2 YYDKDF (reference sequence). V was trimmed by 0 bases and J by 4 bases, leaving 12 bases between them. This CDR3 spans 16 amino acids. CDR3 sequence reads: CATSRDLGRDNEKLFF. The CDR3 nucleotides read TGTGCCACCAGCAGAGATTTAGGCAGGGATAATGAAAAACTGTTTTTT.

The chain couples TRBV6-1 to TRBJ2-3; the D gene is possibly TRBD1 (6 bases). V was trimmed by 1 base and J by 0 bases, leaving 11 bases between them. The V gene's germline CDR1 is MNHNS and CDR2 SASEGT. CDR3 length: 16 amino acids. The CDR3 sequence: CASSEEAGVSTDTQYF. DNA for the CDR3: TGTGCCAGCAGTGAAGAGGCAGGGGTCAGCACAGATACGCAGTATTTT.

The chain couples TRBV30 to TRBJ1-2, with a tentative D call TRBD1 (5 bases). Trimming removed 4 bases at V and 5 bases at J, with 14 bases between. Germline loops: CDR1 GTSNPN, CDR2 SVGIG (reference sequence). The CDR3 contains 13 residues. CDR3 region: CAWTPGGKYGYTF. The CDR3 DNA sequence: TGTGCCTGGACACCGGGGGGAAAATATGGCTACACCTTC. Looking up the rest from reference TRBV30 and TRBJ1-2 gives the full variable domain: SQTIHQWPATLVQPVGSPLSLECTVEGTSNPNLYWYRQAAGRGLQLLFYSVGIGQISSEVPQNLSASRPQDRQFILSSKKLLLSDSGFYLCAWTPGGKYGYTFGSGTRLTVV.

DNA of the CDR3: TGTGCCAGCTCACCAACTAGCGGGGGCGGACCCACAGATACGCAGTATTTT. Translated: CASSPTSGGGPTDTQYF. V gene TRBV18 combines with J gene TRBJ2-3, with 11 bases that match TRBD2. The germline V gene has CDR1 KGHSH and CDR2 LQKENI. This CDR3 is 17 amino acids long. J was trimmed by 2 bases and V by 2 bases; bases with no gene match: 6.

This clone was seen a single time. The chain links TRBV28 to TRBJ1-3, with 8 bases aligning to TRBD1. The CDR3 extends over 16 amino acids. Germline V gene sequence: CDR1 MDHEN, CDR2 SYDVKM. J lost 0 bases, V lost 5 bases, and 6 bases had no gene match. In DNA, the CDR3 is TGTGCCAGCAGTCCTATAGGACAGGGCTCTGGAAACACCATATATTTT. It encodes CASSPIGQGSGNTIYF.